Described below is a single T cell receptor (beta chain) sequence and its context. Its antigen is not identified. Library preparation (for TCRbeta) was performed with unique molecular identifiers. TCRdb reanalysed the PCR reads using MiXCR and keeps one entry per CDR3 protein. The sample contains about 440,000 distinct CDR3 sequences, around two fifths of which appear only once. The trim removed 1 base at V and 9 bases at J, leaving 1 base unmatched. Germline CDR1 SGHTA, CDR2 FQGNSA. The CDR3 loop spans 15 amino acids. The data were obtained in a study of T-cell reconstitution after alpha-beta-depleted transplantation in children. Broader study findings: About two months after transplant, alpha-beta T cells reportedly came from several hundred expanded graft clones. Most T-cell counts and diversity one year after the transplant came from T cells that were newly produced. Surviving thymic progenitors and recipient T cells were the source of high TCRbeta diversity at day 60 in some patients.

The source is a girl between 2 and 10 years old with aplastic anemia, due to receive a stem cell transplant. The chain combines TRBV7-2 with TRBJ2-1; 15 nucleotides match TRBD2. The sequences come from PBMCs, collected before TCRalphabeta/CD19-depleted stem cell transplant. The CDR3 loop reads CASSLGTSGRGEQFF. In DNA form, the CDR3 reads TGTGCCAGCAGCTTAGGGACTAGCGGGAGGGGTGAGCAGTTCTTC.